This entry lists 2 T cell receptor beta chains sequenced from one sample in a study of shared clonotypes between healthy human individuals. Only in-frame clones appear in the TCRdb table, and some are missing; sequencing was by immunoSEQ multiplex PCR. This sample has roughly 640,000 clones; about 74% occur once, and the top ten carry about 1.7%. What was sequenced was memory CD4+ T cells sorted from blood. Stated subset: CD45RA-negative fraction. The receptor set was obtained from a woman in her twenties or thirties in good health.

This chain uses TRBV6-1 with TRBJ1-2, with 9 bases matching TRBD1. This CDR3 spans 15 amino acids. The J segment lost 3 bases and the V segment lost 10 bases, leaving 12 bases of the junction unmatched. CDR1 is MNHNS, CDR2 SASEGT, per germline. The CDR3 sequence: CAISRDRAPYYGYTF. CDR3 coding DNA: TGTGCCATCTCCCGGGACAGGGCCCCTTACTATGGCTACACCTTC.

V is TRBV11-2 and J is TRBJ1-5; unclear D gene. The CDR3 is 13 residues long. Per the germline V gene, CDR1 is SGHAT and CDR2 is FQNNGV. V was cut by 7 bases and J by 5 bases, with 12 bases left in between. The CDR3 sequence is CASTPGIDQPQHF. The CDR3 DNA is TGTGCCAGCACCCCGGGTATAGATCAGCCCCAGCATTTT.